This T cell receptor beta chain originates from a study of early T cells in non-severe SARS-CoV-2 infection. Across the study: Sequenced bulk RNA came from whole blood that was unsorted, and chains were unpaired. Whole-study results and caveats: Lookups in VDJdb leaned toward anti-spike CD8 responses and missed private and CD4 specificities.

Unique molecular identifiers were added to individual cDNA molecules. MiXCR was run by TCRdb on the 5' RACE reads, yielding one entry per CDR3 protein. The repertoire holds about 49,000 distinct CDR3 sequences, more than 10% seen once, with roughly 2.5% in the top ten. Concerning this clonotype: What it binds is not known.

Germline CDR1 DFQATT, CDR2 SNEGSKA (reference sequence). This CDR3 is 14 amino acids long. Trimming took off 6 bases at V and 2 bases at J, with 17 bases between the two ends. The sample was whole blood, taken at baseline. The TCR was taken from an adult who was a healthcare worker with PCR-confirmed SARS-CoV-2 infection or an uninfected control (not recorded which). This rearrangement joins TRBV20-1 to TRBJ2-7, with a weak D call TRBD2 (6 bases). CDR3 sequence: CSALWGTRTYEQYF. The CDR3 coding sequence is TGCAGTGCCCTATGGGGGACTCGAACCTACGAGCAGTACTTC.